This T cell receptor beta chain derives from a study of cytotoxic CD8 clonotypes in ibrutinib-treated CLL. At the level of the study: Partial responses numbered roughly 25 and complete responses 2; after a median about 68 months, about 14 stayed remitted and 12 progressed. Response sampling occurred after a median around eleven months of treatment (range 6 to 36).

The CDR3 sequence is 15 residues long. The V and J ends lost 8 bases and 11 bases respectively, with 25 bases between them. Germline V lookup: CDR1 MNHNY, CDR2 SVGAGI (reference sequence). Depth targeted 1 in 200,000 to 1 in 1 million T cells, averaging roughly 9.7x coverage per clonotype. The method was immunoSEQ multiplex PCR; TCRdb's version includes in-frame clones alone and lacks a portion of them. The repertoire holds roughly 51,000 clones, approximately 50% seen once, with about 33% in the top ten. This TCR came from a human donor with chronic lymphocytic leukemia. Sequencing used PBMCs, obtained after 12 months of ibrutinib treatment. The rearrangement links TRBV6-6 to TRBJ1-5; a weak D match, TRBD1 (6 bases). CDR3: CASQLKTGSVQSQHF. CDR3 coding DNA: TGTGCCAGCCAACTTAAAACAGGGTCGGTACAGTCCCAGCATTTT.